These 15 T cell receptor beta chains came from one sample sequenced in a study of regulatory and conventional T cells in RAG deficiency. Genomic DNA came from blood conventional CD4+ T cells gated CD25-low CD127-high. Profiled with immunoSEQ multiplex PCR; TCRdb holds only in-frame clones, not every one. The sample records more than 7,500 clones, 90% to 95% being singletons. Sequencing was carried out using CD4+ effector T cells sorted from blood. The receptor set was obtained from a human donor with RAG deficiency presenting as severe combined immunodeficiency.

The chain joins TRBV19 to TRBJ2-4; D gene unclear. The CDR3 totals 15 residues. Germline CDR1 reads LNHDA; CDR2 reads SQIVND (reference sequence). V shed 1 base and J shed 5 bases, with 12 bases lying between them. CDR3 nucleotides: TGTGCCAGTAGTATAGGGTCAGTACCAGAAAACATTCAGTACTTC. This translates into CASSIGSVPENIQYF.

V gene TRBV11-2 combines with J gene TRBJ2-5; D gene uncertain. This CDR3 has 14 amino acids. The V end lost 4 bases, the J end lost 5 bases, and 14 bases lay between the germline ends. Germline values: CDR1 SGHAT, CDR2 FQNNGV. This CDR3 reads CASSSTVGLETQYF. CDR3 DNA: TGTGCCAGCAGCTCAACGGTAGGGTTGGAGACCCAGTACTTC.

The rearrangement links TRBV11-2 to TRBJ2-7, with D unresolved. The length of the CDR3 is 14 residues. Trimming removed 1 base from V and 3 bases from J, with 10 bases in between. In germline, CDR1 is SGHAT, CDR2 FQNNGV. The CDR3 region has the DNA TGTGCCAGCAGCTTAGCGTCGCAGGACTACGAGCAGTACTTC. Translation gives CASSLASQDYEQYF.

The chain is built from TRBV6-6 and TRBJ1-1; D gene unclear. Germline V CDR1 and CDR2: MNHNY, SVGAGI (reference sequence). V dropped 0 bases and J dropped 1 base, with 9 bases sitting between them. The CDR3 consists of 15 residues. The CDR3 spells CASSYSMAENTEAFF. The DNA for the CDR3 is TGTGCCAGCAGTTACTCGATGGCTGAGAACACTGAAGCTTTCTTT.

The V gene is TRBV15, the J gene TRBJ1-5; D call uncertain. The CDR3 length is 13 residues. Germline V gives CDR1 LNHNV, CDR2 YYDKDF (reference sequence). Between the trimmed V and J ends, which lost 0 bases and 4 bases, there was a span of 4 bases. The CDR3 coding sequence is TGTGCCACCAGCAGAGATCAAAATCAGCCCCAGCATTTT. It encodes CATSRDQNQPQHF.

This chain uses TRBV5-1 with TRBJ2-1, with 9 bases matching TRBD1. V dropped 3 bases and J dropped 10; count of bases not matched to a gene: 5. Germline assignment: CDR1 SGHRS and CDR2 YFSETQ. CDR3 length: 13 residues. The CDR3 DNA is TGCGCCAGCAGCTGGGGACAGGGAGGCGAGCAGTTCTTC. This codes for CASSWGQGGEQFF.

The chain uses TRBV10-1 and TRBJ2-5; D is tentatively TRBD1 or TRBD2 (5 bases each). Deletions cut 4 bases from V and 5 bases from J, with 11 bases between. The germline CDR1 and CDR2 sequences are WNHNN and SYGVQD (reference sequence). This CDR3 is built from 13 residues. In DNA, the CDR3 is TGCGCCAGCAGTGCTCAGAGGGACGAGACCCAGTACTTC. Protein: CASSAQRDETQYF.

The CDR3 loop reads CASSSGTGGEKLFF. The CDR3 nucleotides read TGTGCCAGCTCATCCGGGACAGGGGGAGAAAAACTGTTTTTT. J is TRBJ1-4 and V is TRBV18; 11 bases are shared with TRBD1. Germline V CDR1 and CDR2: KGHSH, LQKENI. CDR3 length equals 14 residues. Trimming removed 5 bases from V and 8 bases from J; junction bases left unmatched: 4.

This chain joins TRBV5-4 and TRBJ1-2; D may be TRBD1 (5 bases). The CDR3 has 13 residues. In germline, CDR1 is SGHNT, CDR2 YYREEE (reference sequence). V was trimmed by 4 bases and J by 7 bases, leaving 14 bases between them. In nucleotides, the CDR3 is TGTGCCAGCAGCCCTTGGGGCAGGGCTGGCTACACCTTC. This codes for CASSPWGRAGYTF.

The V gene is TRBV7-2, the J gene TRBJ1-2; D not resolved. This CDR3 has 13 amino acids. In germline, CDR1 is SGHTA, CDR2 FQGNSA. The germline V and J ends were trimmed by 3 bases and 7 bases, with 12 bases remaining between them. CDR3 region: CASSLGRTVGYTF. CDR3 DNA: TGTGCCAGCAGCTTGGGCCGAACGGTTGGCTACACCTTC.

The J gene is TRBJ2-1, the V gene TRBV25-1, with a possible D match to TRBD1 (6 bases). Germline CDR1 reads MGHDK; CDR2 reads SYGVNS. CDR3 length: 14 amino acids. Trimming took off 7 bases at V and 6 bases at J, with 16 bases between the two ends. This CDR3 reads CASTDDQGSNEQFF. CDR3 in DNA: TGTGCCAGCACGGATGACCAGGGGAGCAATGAGCAGTTCTTC.

The chain links TRBV7-8 to TRBJ2-7; 13 bases map to TRBD2. The CDR3 spans 15 residues. CDR1 SGHVS and CDR2 FQNEAQ come from the germline V gene. The V and J ends lost 5 bases and 5 bases, in that order; junction bases with no gene match: 6. The CDR3 sequence: CASSPRTSGSHEQYF. The CDR3 nucleotides read TGTGCCAGCAGCCCAAGGACTAGCGGGAGCCACGAGCAGTACTTC.

This clone appeared a single time. A read error may produce the germline difference seen at one junction end. J is TRBJ1-4 and V is TRBV29-1, with no clear D. CDR3 length equals 11 residues. The V gene's germline CDR1 is SQVTM and CDR2 ANQGSEA. CDR3 coding DNA: TGCAGCGTTGGGGAGGACGAAAGGGCTGTTTTT. Residues: CSVGEDERAVF.

The chain uses TRBV27 and TRBJ2-5, with D possibly being TRBD1 (5 bases). The CDR3 runs 14 residues. Trimming shortened V by 6 bases and J by 1 base, and 12 bases separated the two germline ends. In germline, CDR1 is MNHEY, CDR2 SMNVEV (reference sequence). CDR3 DNA sequence: TGTGCCAGCAGCCGGACATTGGGCCAAGAGACCCAGTACTTC. It is translated as CASSRTLGQETQYF.

The V gene is TRBV5-4, the J gene TRBJ2-5, with 13 bases identical to TRBD2. This CDR3 contains 15 residues. Losses at the gene ends were 0 bases for V and 4 bases for J; bases not matched to a gene: 0. The germline CDR1 and CDR2 sequences are SGHNT and YYREEE (reference sequence). Here the CDR3 DNA reads TGTGCCAGCAGCTTGGGACTAGCGGGAGGAGAGACCCAGTACTTC. It specifies CASSLGLAGGETQYF.